The 21 T cell receptor beta chains in this list originate from one sample, sequenced in a study of cytotoxic CD8 clonotypes in ibrutinib-treated CLL. TCRdb keeps only in-frame clones here, not all; method: immunoSEQ multiplex PCR. The sample records about 300,000 clones, approximately 76% being singletons. Sequenced here: PBMCs, sampled at disease progression, from a patient treated with ibrutinib. These receptors originate from a human donor with chronic lymphocytic leukemia.

The CDR3: CASSRPVKGNTGELFF. CDR3 DNA sequence: TGTGCCAGCTCACGGCCGGTAAAGGGGAACACCGGGGAGCTGTTTTTT. This rearrangement joins TRBV18 to TRBJ2-2; D call uncertain. Germline V gene sequence: CDR1 KGHSH, CDR2 LQKENI. The CDR3 has 16 residues. The V end lost 4 bases, the J end lost 1 base, and 13 bases lay between the germline ends.

This clone was counted only a few times. V is TRBV4-1 and J is TRBJ2-3, with D perhaps TRBD1 or TRBD2 (5 bases each). CDR1 and CDR2 (germline): MGHRA, YSYEKL. This CDR3 is built from 12 residues. Trimming shortened V by 1 base and J by 8 bases, and 7 bases separated the two germline ends. The CDR3 DNA is TGCGCCAGCAGCCAAGTGAGGGGTACGCAGTATTTT. This translates into CASSQVRGTQYF.

The chain recombines TRBV6-5 with TRBJ1-6; D remains ambiguous. CDR1 is MNHEY, CDR2 SVGAGI, per germline. The V end lost 1 base, the J end lost 8 bases, and 9 bases lay between the germline ends. There are 14 residues in the CDR3. The CDR3 sequence: CASSYFGGHSPLHF. The CDR3 nucleotides are TGTGCCAGCAGTTACTTCGGCGGCCATTCACCCCTCCACTTT.

The rearrangement uses TRBV28 and TRBJ2-7; 12 bases are a match to TRBD2. The CDR3 has 15 amino acids. Per germline, CDR1 MDHEN and CDR2 SYDVKM. V was clipped by 7 bases and J by 1 base; unmatched bases: 5. The CDR3 here is CASTETSGGSYEQYF. CDR3 nucleotides: TGTGCCAGCACCGAGACTAGCGGGGGATCCTACGAGCAGTACTTC.

The sample holds a few counts of this clone. This chain uses TRBV15 with TRBJ2-5, with 7 bases fitting TRBD1. The CDR3 has 14 residues. V lost 3 bases, J lost 1 base, and 2 bases stayed unmatched. Looked up from germline, CDR1 is LNHNV and CDR2 is YYDKDF (reference sequence). The CDR3 reads CATSRGDSQETQYF. The CDR3 DNA reads TGTGCCACCAGCAGGGGGGACAGCCAAGAGACCCAGTACTTC. Supplemented by reference TRBV15 and TRBJ2-5, the full variable domain reads DAMVIQNPRYQVTQFGKPVTLSCSQTLNHNVMYWYQQKSSQAPKLLFHYYDKDFNNEADTPDNFQSRRPNTSFCFLDIRSPGLGDTAMYLCATSRGDSQETQYFGPGTRLLVL.

This clone appeared once. The chain employs TRBV11-3 and TRBJ2-3; D unclear. The germline gives CDR1 SGHNT, CDR2 YENEEA. The V end lost 1 base, the J end lost 6 bases, and 17 bases lay between the germline ends. The CDR3 spans 16 residues. In DNA form, the CDR3 reads TGTGCCAGCAGCTTAGGAACACTCGTTGGGGTTGATACGCAGTATTTT. Amino acid sequence: CASSLGTLVGVDTQYF.

In DNA, the CDR3 is TGTGCCAGTAGCAGCCGCCGGGACCTCACAGATACGCAGTATTTT. Translated, it gives CASSSRRDLTDTQYF. The chain is built from TRBV19 and TRBJ2-3, with D perhaps matching TRBD1 or TRBD2 (5 bases each). The ends were cut back, 6 bases at V and 2 bases at J, with 15 bases in the middle. The CDR3 extends over 15 amino acids. Germline assignment: CDR1 LNHDA and CDR2 SQIVND (reference sequence).

The chain carries TRBV11-2 and TRBJ2-7; weak D call: TRBD2 (6 bases). Trimming removed 4 bases at V and 11 bases at J, with 18 bases between. Germline V gene data show CDR1 as SGHAT and CDR2 as FQNNGV. CDR3 size: 13 residues. CDR3 region: CASSSRGTYLEYF. For the CDR3, the DNA is TGTGCCAGCAGCTCCCGCGGGACTTACCTAGAGTACTTC.

This chain links TRBV7-3 with TRBJ2-1; 8 positions agree with TRBD1. V lost 3 bases and J lost 6; bases outside the gene matches: 7. Germline CDR1 SGHTA, CDR2 FQGTGA. The CDR3 length is 15 residues. CDR3: CASSLAGGVGNEQFF. CDR3 nucleotide sequence: TGTGCCAGCAGCTTGGCAGGGGGCGTGGGCAATGAGCAGTTCTTC.

J is TRBJ2-5 and V is TRBV18, with unresolved D. Trimming cost V 5 bases and J 4 bases, with 5 bases left between them. CDR3 size: 11 residues. Germline lookup yields CDR1 KGHSH and CDR2 LQKENI. The CDR3: CASSTLETQYF. CDR3 in DNA: TGTGCCAGCTCAACGTTAGAGACCCAGTACTTC.

The chain is built from TRBV5-1 and TRBJ2-2; D may be TRBD1 or TRBD2 (6 bases each). This CDR3 has 15 residues. V gave up 9 bases and J gave up 3 bases, with 18 bases separating them. Germline-derived CDR1 and CDR2 are SGHRS and YFSETQ. CDR3 sequence (DNA): TGCGCCACCGGGGGATACGGGGGCGACACCGGGGAGCTGTTTTTT. Protein product: CATGGYGGDTGELFF.

This clone came up once. V usage is TRBV5-1 and J usage is TRBJ2-5; perhaps TRBD1 as D (8 bases). The V gene lost 7 bases and the J gene lost 5 bases, with 18 bases spanning the gap. From germline, CDR1 is SGHRS and CDR2 YFSETQ. The CDR3 covers 14 residues. In DNA, the CDR3 is TGCGCCAGCTCTGCTACAGGGGGGGGCGAGACCCAGTACTTC. It yields the protein CASSATGGGETQYF.

V gene TRBV5-1 combines with J gene TRBJ2-5; 11 nucleotides agree with TRBD2. V was pared by 3 bases and J by 4 bases, with 8 bases of the junction left unmatched. The CDR3 contains 16 residues. Germline CDR1 reads SGHRS; CDR2 reads YFSETQ. CDR3 sequence: CASSSTGTSGRETQYF. CDR3 nucleotide sequence: TGCGCCAGCAGCTCGACCGGGACTAGCGGCCGAGAGACCCAGTACTTC. The full variable domain, with the rest looked up from reference TRBV5-1 and TRBJ2-5, is KAGVTQTPRYLIKTRGQQVTLSCSPISGHRSVSWYQQTPGQGLQFLFEYFSETQRNKGNFPGRFSGRQFSNSRSEMNVSTLELGDSALYLCASSSTGTSGRETQYFGPGTRLLVL.

This chain connects TRBV5-1 to TRBJ2-5; 7 nucleotides match TRBD1. V lost 4 bases, J lost 1 base, and 13 bases stayed unmatched. CDR1 and CDR2 (germline): SGHRS, YFSETQ. There are 17 residues in the CDR3. The CDR3 sequence: CASSQRGRGRLQETQYF. The CDR3 nucleotides are TGCGCCAGCAGCCAAAGAGGTAGGGGGCGCCTCCAAGAGACCCAGTACTTC.

This clone turned up a few times. The gene calls are TRBV16 and TRBJ2-6, with 9 nucleotides matching TRBD1. V was pared by 4 bases and J by 3 bases, with 4 bases of the junction left unmatched. The CDR3 sequence is 16 residues long. The germline V gene encodes CDR1 KGHSY and CDR2 FQNENV. The CDR3 DNA reads TGTGCCAGCAGCCCAGGGACAGGGAGTGGGGCCAACGTCCTGACTTTC. Its protein is CASSPGTGSGANVLTF.

The chain is built from TRBV7-9 and TRBJ2-2; D ambiguous. This CDR3 comprises 14 residues. V lost 6 bases and J 6 bases, leaving 14 bases between the germline ends. Germline V CDR1 and CDR2: SEHNR, FQNEAQ (reference sequence). The CDR3 sequence is CASRGFEVPGELFF. Here the CDR3 DNA reads TGTGCCAGCAGGGGTTTCGAGGTGCCCGGGGAGCTGTTTTTT.

This chain links TRBV11-2 with TRBJ2-5, with 7 positions matching TRBD1. Germline assignment: CDR1 SGHAT and CDR2 FQNNGV. Losses at the gene ends were 5 bases for V and 1 base for J; bases not matched to a gene: 4. The CDR3 has 14 amino acids. In DNA form, the CDR3 reads TGTGCCAGCAGCCTGGGACAGATCCAAGAGACCCAGTACTTC. It yields the protein CASSLGQIQETQYF.

The chain carries TRBV20-1 and TRBJ2-7; D perhaps matches TRBD1 (5 bases). The germline CDR1 and CDR2 sequences are DFQATT and SNEGSKA (reference sequence). Trimming took 3 bases from V and 6 from J, leaving 6 bases between them. The CDR3 is 10 residues long. This chain's CDR3 is CSASRGEQYF. The CDR3, as DNA: TGCAGTGCTAGTAGGGGCGAGCAGTACTTC.

The rearrangement links TRBV5-4 to TRBJ1-1; D not certain. The germline V and J ends were trimmed by 3 bases and 1 base, with 13 bases remaining between them. Germline-derived CDR1 and CDR2 are SGHNT and YYREEE (reference sequence). The CDR3 sequence is 15 residues long. The chain's CDR3 is CASSWSKRENTEAFF. As DNA, the CDR3 is TGTGCCAGCAGCTGGAGTAAACGGGAGAACACTGAAGCTTTCTTT.

This clone was seen a single time. The rearrangement uses TRBV7-8 and TRBJ2-5; 14 nucleotides align to TRBD2. The CDR3 loop spans 17 amino acids. V dropped 3 bases and J dropped 5; count of bases not matched to a gene: 8. The germline V gene encodes CDR1 SGHVS and CDR2 FQNEAQ. CDR3 residues: CASSFPRLAGGTETQYF. The CDR3 nucleotides read TGTGCCAGCAGCTTCCCGAGACTAGCGGGAGGGACGGAGACCCAGTACTTC.

The chain employs TRBV7-2 and TRBJ2-5; the D is unclear. CDR3 length: 14 amino acids. V shed 1 base and J shed 5 bases, with 11 bases lying between them. Germline V gene data show CDR1 as SGHTA and CDR2 as FQGNSA. The CDR3 sequence: CASSLDRGVETQYF. DNA of the CDR3: TGTGCCAGCAGCTTAGACAGAGGAGTTGAGACCCAGTACTTC.